The present T cell receptor (beta chain) was sequenced within a study of neoadjuvant anti-PD-1 for oral cavity cancer. Whole-study findings and limits: Each response group had just a few patients in TCR analyses. Post-nivolumab, blood T cell clonality was significantly elevated in non-responders.

A remark on this clone: Its antigen remains unknown.

Germline V gene data show CDR1 as MGHDK and CDR2 as SYGVNS. The CDR3 runs to 16 residues. J lost 6 bases, V lost 4 bases, and 11 bases had no gene match. Described time point: after neoadjuvant nivolumab, at surgical resection. The patients had HPV-negative, locally advanced oral cavity squamous cell carcinoma. Six replicates per PBMC sample, mostly from roughly 490 ng of genomic DNA. TCRdb's table, derived via immunoSEQ multiplex PCR, lists solely in-frame clones and lacks some. The sample carries around 70,000 clones, about 85% recorded once. V usage is TRBV25-1 and J usage is TRBJ2-1; 8 nucleotides match TRBD1. The sample was PBMCs, taken after nivolumab (anti-PD-1) treatment. This TCR was recovered from a person aged 35-80 years with oral cavity squamous cell carcinoma. The CDR3 bases are TGTGCCAGCAGTGCTTCCCCGGGACAGGTGGCCAATGAGCAGTTCTTC. This translates into CASSASPGQVANEQFF.